Listed below are T cell receptor beta chains from one sample, sequenced in a study of T cell responses to AZD1222 COVID-19 vaccine. The assay was immunoSEQ multiplex PCR, and TCRdb's table has in-frame clones only and misses some. Seen here are more than 100,000 clones, approximately 88% observed once, and the top ten hold more than 20%. The sample here was peripheral blood, taken on day 0 of AZD1222 vaccination. The source of these receptors is an adult in good health. Each CDR3 is given with its conserved first and last residue. The size of a clone is reported for some rows only, either as once, few or many, or as a class for expanded clones.

>15|NA|TRBJ1-2|TRBV25-1
CASSDGASGPFGYTF
>12|NA|TRBJ1-4|TRBV6-5
CASSTGSGGLFF
>15|NA|TRBJ1-3|TRBV6-5
CASSYSDPGRNTIYF
>12|once|TRBJ2-4|TRBV7-2
CASSSGLASQYF
>13|NA|TRBJ1-1|TRBV7-6
CASSSQQNTEAFF
>15|once|TRBJ1-2|TRBV19
CASTPRDRVPYGYTF
>15|NA|TRBJ1-5|TRBV6-5
CASSPMDRGNQPQHF
>16|NA|TRBJ2-1|TRBV18
CASSPTSGRGHYEQFF
>19|NA|TRBJ1-2|TRBV4-3
CASSADPYGTVKVNYGYTF
>14|NA|TRBJ1-2|TRBV19
CASSRLGTENHYTF
>14|NA|TRBJ2-6|TRBV30
CAWSLRTGANVLTF
>12|NA|TRBJ1-4|TRBV18
CASSPPNEKLFF
>15|NA|TRBJ2-1|TRBV27
CASSLRLAGYNEQFF
>14|NA|TRBJ2-2|TRBV5-4
CASSLGTSTGELFF
>15|NA|TRBJ2-2|TRBV27
CASSSLAGATGELFF
>15|NA|TRBJ2-7|TRBV11-2
CASSSRLAGAYEQYF
>14|NA|TRBJ1-1|TRBV10-3
CAISSNQQGAEAFF
>15|NA|TRBJ2-3|TRBV6-5
CASRDIRGSTDTQYF
>17|NA|TRBJ2-6|TRBV27
CASTQGGGWSGANVLTF
>12|once|TRBJ1-5|TRBV12-3/TRBV12-4
CASRSGGQPQHF
>15|NA|TRBJ2-5|TRBV6-1
CASSEGAGAQETQYF
>15|few|TRBJ1-2|TRBV5-1
CASSETGGSGYGYTF
>16|NA|TRBJ1-5|TRBV4-1
CASSRGQGPTNQPQHF
>15|NA|TRBJ2-2|TRBV6-5
CASSYSVRNTGELFF
>17|NA|TRBJ2-7|TRBV7-2
CASSLWTSGRGIYEQYF
>15|few|TRBJ1-2|TRBV30
CAWIHNWESGDGYTF
>12|NA|TRBJ1-2|TRBV14
CASSQDQGGYTF